These 20 T cell receptor beta chains were all obtained from the same sample, sequenced in a study of blood T cell repertoires in COVID-19. The repertoire was sequenced with immunoSEQ multiplex PCR; TCRdb's copy has only in-frame clones and lacks some. This repertoire shows 40,000 to 50,000 clones, roughly nine tenths found once; its top ten account for 6.2%. Sequencing used peripheral blood. Receptors were obtained from a human donor in a cohort sampled during active COVID-19.

J is TRBJ1-6 and V is TRBV1. TRBV1 is given as a pseudogene. The CDR3 consists of 18 residues. The CDR3 here is CTSSHLSGRVGDNSPLHF. The CDR3, as DNA: TGCACCAGCAGCCATCTTTCGGGGAGGGTGGGCGATAATTCACCCCTCCACTTT.

The chain recombines TRBV20-1 with TRBJ1-6; D gene uncertain. From germline, CDR1 is DFQATT and CDR2 SNEGSKA (reference sequence). The CDR3 is 15 amino acids. Trimming cost V 3 bases and J 8 bases, with 17 bases left between them. CDR3 loop: CSASIPVRGDSPLHF. In DNA form, the CDR3 reads TGCAGTGCTAGTATCCCAGTGCGCGGGGATTCACCCCTCCACTTT.

The V and J genes are TRBV6-1 and TRBJ1-2; a weak D match, TRBD1 (6 bases). The CDR3 covers 15 residues. The V end was cut by 1 base, the J end by 8 bases, with 17 bases between. Per germline, CDR1 MNHNS and CDR2 SASEGT. The CDR3 DNA follows: TGTGCCAGCAGTGAAGACGGGGGGCTCTCGAGGGGCTACACCTTC. It encodes CASSEDGGLSRGYTF.

The chain uses TRBV28 and TRBJ1-3; D is unclear. Germline V gives CDR1 MDHEN, CDR2 SYDVKM. The V and J ends lost 2 bases and 0 bases respectively, with 8 bases between them. This CDR3 has 15 residues. The CDR3 bases are TGTGCCAGCAGTTTAACGTCGAGCTCTGGAAACACCATATATTTT. This sequence encodes CASSLTSSSGNTIYF.

V usage is TRBV18 and J usage is TRBJ1-4; D is possibly TRBD1 (5 bases). Trimming removed 5 bases from V and 4 bases from J, with 14 bases in between. This CDR3 region has 15 residues. The germline V gene has CDR1 KGHSH and CDR2 LQKENI. The CDR3 sequence: CASSRSRADNEKLFF. The CDR3 DNA reads as TGTGCCAGCTCAAGATCCAGGGCCGATAATGAAAAACTGTTTTTT. The entire variable domain, with the rest obtained from reference TRBV18 and TRBJ1-4, is as follows: NAGVMQNPRHLVRRRGQEARLRCSPMKGHSHVYWYRQLPEEGLKFMVYLQKENIIDESGMPKERFSAEFPKEGPSILRIQQVVRGDSAAYFCASSRSRADNEKLFFGSGTQLSVL.

This clone was observed once. This chain uses TRBV11-2 with TRBJ2-3; tentatively, D is TRBD2 (6 bases). CDR1 and CDR2 from the germline V gene are SGHAT and FQNNGV. V lost 6 bases, J lost 1 base, and 14 bases lay in between. The CDR3 is 15 residues long. The CDR3 is CASRRGGSRTDTQYF. As DNA, the CDR3 is TGTGCCAGCAGGCGGGGTGGGTCGCGCACAGATACGCAGTATTTT. The entire variable domain, with the rest obtained from reference TRBV11-2 and TRBJ2-3, is as follows: EAGVAQSPRYKIIEKRQSVAFWCNPISGHATLYWYQQILGQGPKLLIQFQNNGVVDDSQLPKDRFSAERLKGVDSTLKIQPAKLEDSAVYLCASRRGGSRTDTQYFGPGTRLTVL.

The table lists this clone with a few counts. The rearrangement joins TRBV5-4 to TRBJ2-7, with unresolved D. Trimming removed 0 bases at V and 4 bases at J, with 11 bases between. CDR1 SGHNT and CDR2 YYREEE come from the germline V gene (reference sequence). This CDR3 contains 14 residues. The CDR3 DNA reads TGTGCCAGCAGCTTGGGGCAGGAACTGTACGAGCAGTACTTC. The encoded protein is CASSLGQELYEQYF.

The chain is built from TRBV7-9 and TRBJ2-1, with 8 nucleotides matching TRBD2. Germline V gene sequence: CDR1 SEHNR, CDR2 FQNEAQ (reference sequence). V gave up 1 base and J gave up 7 bases; unmatched junction bases: 6. CDR3 length: 15 amino acids. This CDR3 reads CASSLGPAGDNEQFF. For the CDR3, the DNA is TGTGCCAGCAGCTTAGGTCCAGCGGGAGATAATGAGCAGTTCTTC.

The gene calls are TRBV7-2 and TRBJ2-2; D is possibly TRBD2 (6 bases). V lost 5 bases, J lost 6 bases, and 16 bases lay in between. This CDR3 has 15 amino acids. Per the germline V gene, CDR1 is SGHTA and CDR2 is FQGNSA. CDR3 in amino acids: CASSAMGGGAGELFF. CDR3 nucleotides: TGTGCCAGCAGCGCGATGGGAGGCGGGGCCGGGGAGCTGTTTTTT.

J is TRBJ1-1 and V is TRBV28; tentatively, D is TRBD1 (6 bases). Germline CDR1 is MDHEN and CDR2 is SYDVKM. The V end lost 0 bases, the J end lost 4 bases, and 12 bases lay between the germline ends. The CDR3 has 15 residues. CDR3 coding DNA: TGTGCCAGCAGTTTATGGACAGGTTTAGGCACTGAAGCTTTCTTT. Translation: CASSLWTGLGTEAFF.

The V call is TRBV9, the J call TRBJ1-1, with 7 bases lining up with TRBD1. The CDR3 is 13 residues long. The V gene end was trimmed by 1 base and the J gene end by 8 bases; junction bases not matched to a gene: 5. Germline values: CDR1 SGDLS, CDR2 YYNGEE. The CDR3 is CASSVRTGLEAFF. The CDR3 DNA reads TGTGCCAGCAGCGTAAGGACAGGCTTGGAAGCTTTCTTT.

This clone was seen only once. The chain employs TRBV4-2 and TRBJ2-5; 8 bases are a match to TRBD1. This CDR3 is built from 17 residues. V was clipped by 1 base and J by 0 bases; unmatched bases: 7. CDR1 and CDR2 from the germline V gene are LGHNA and YNFKEQ. CDR3 sequence: CASSQGSGDRNQETQYF. The CDR3 DNA reads TGTGCCAGCAGCCAAGGAAGTGGGGACAGGAACCAAGAGACCCAGTACTTC.

The chain is built from TRBV6-5 and TRBJ2-5; 8 nucleotides agree with TRBD1. Germline CDR1 MNHEY, CDR2 SVGAGI. This CDR3 region has 16 residues. V dropped 0 bases and J dropped 5; count of bases not matched to a gene: 8. DNA for the CDR3: TGTGCCAGCAGTTACTCGCCGGGACAGGTTGGGGAGACCCAGTACTTC. Residues: CASSYSPGQVGETQYF.

Here the CDR3 DNA reads TGTGCCAGCAGTCTCCCCGGACTAGCGGGGGGATCTAACACCGGGGAGCTGTTTTTT. Encoded protein: CASSLPGLAGGSNTGELFF. This chain joins TRBV27 and TRBJ2-2, with 14 bases matching TRBD2. Trimming cost V 5 bases and J 2 bases; bases outside gene matches: 10. The V gene's germline CDR1 is MNHEY and CDR2 SMNVEV (reference sequence). The CDR3 totals 19 residues.

The chain couples TRBV2 to TRBJ2-7, with D maybe TRBD2 (7 bases). Trimming cost V 7 bases and J 9 bases, with 19 bases left between them. The CDR3 runs 13 residues. The germline V gene has CDR1 SNHLY and CDR2 FYNNEI. This chain's CDR3 is CASTLGGGVGQYF. The CDR3 coding sequence is TGTGCCAGCACCCTAGGGGGGGGCGTGGGGCAGTACTTC.

The chain couples TRBV18 to TRBJ2-1; 7 nucleotides agree with TRBD2. This CDR3 is built from 15 residues. In germline, CDR1 is KGHSH, CDR2 LQKENI. V gave up 3 bases and J gave up 5 bases; unmatched junction bases: 7. DNA for the CDR3: TGTGCCAGCTCACCGATGAGAGCGGGAAACAATGAGCAGTTCTTC. Amino acids: CASSPMRAGNNEQFF. Filled out from reference TRBV18 and TRBJ2-1, the complete variable domain reads NAGVMQNPRHLVRRRGQEARLRCSPMKGHSHVYWYRQLPEEGLKFMVYLQKENIIDESGMPKERFSAEFPKEGPSILRIQQVVRGDSAAYFCASSPMRAGNNEQFFGPGTRLTVL.

The chain carries TRBV5-1 and TRBJ2-5, with 9 positions matching TRBD1. V lost 4 bases to trimming and J lost 3 bases; unmatched junction nucleotides: 7. The CDR3 length is 15 residues. The germline V gene has CDR1 SGHRS and CDR2 YFSETQ. CDR3 coding DNA: TGCGCCAGCAGCCGGGACAGGGACTTCGAAGAGACCCAGTACTTC. Its protein product is CASSRDRDFEETQYF.

This chain uses TRBV18 with TRBJ1-1; TRBD1 agrees at 9 bases. The CDR3 runs to 15 residues. The germline gives CDR1 KGHSH, CDR2 LQKENI. V shed 6 bases, J shed 2 bases, and the junction held 7 bases outside the gene matches. The CDR3 here is CASSGQGPPNTEAFF. In DNA form, the CDR3 reads TGTGCCAGCTCCGGACAGGGGCCACCAAACACTGAAGCTTTCTTT.

V gene TRBV2 combines with J gene TRBJ1-1; a weak D match, TRBD1 (5 bases). The germline V and J ends were trimmed by 6 bases and 1 base, with 15 bases remaining between them. The germline gives CDR1 SNHLY, CDR2 FYNNEI. The CDR3 covers 15 residues. The CDR3 here is CASSMQGWGNTEAFF. The CDR3, as DNA: TGTGCCAGCAGCATGCAGGGTTGGGGGAACACTGAAGCTTTCTTT.

J is TRBJ2-7 and V is TRBV6-2 or TRBV6-3; 8 bases fit TRBD1. The CDR3 length is 15 residues. Germline CDR1 MNHEY, CDR2 SVGEGT. Trimming cost V 0 bases and J 3 bases; bases outside gene matches: 4. The CDR3 DNA is TGTGCCAGCAGTTACTCGGGGACAGGAGACTACGAGCAGTACTTC. Protein product: CASSYSGTGDYEQYF.